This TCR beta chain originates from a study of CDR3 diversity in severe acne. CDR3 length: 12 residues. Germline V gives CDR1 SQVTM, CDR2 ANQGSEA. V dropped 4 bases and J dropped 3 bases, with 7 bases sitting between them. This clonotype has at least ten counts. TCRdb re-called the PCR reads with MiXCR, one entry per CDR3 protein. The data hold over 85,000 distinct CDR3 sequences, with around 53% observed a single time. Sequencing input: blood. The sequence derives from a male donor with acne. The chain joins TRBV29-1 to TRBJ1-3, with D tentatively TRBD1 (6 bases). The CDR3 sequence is CSVAGDGNTIYF. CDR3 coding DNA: TGCAGCGTTGCAGGGGATGGAAACACCATATATTTT.